These 21 T cell receptor beta chains were all obtained from the same sample, sequenced in a study of cytotoxic CD8 clonotypes in ibrutinib-treated CLL. Produced via immunoSEQ multiplex PCR; TCRdb's table is partial and in-frame only. The table has over 120,000 clones, more than 75% seen once. Sequenced here: PBMCs, sampled after 24 months of ibrutinib treatment. Receptors were obtained from a human donor with chronic lymphocytic leukemia.

The chain couples TRBV6-1 to TRBJ1-4; D gene unclear. Germline assignment: CDR1 MNHNS and CDR2 SASEGT. The germline V and J ends were trimmed by 8 bases and 5 bases, with 12 bases remaining between them. The CDR3 sequence is 13 residues long. The CDR3 nucleotides are TGTGCCAGCGCCCCTGGGCGCAATGAAAAACTGTTTTTT. It encodes CASAPGRNEKLFF.

The rearrangement joins TRBV18 to TRBJ1-5, with 7 bases fitting TRBD1. CDR1 is KGHSH and CDR2 is LQKENI in the germline V gene. V gave up 2 bases and J gave up 3 bases; unmatched junction bases: 4. The CDR3 extends over 15 amino acids. Written as DNA, the CDR3 is TGTGCCAGCTCACCAGGGGACAGACCCAATCAGCCCCAGCATTTT. The encoded protein is CASSPGDRPNQPQHF.

This chain uses TRBV9 with TRBJ1-2; D remains ambiguous. The CDR3 runs to 13 residues. The V end lost 2 bases, the J end lost 3 bases, and 8 bases lay between the germline ends. The germline V gene encodes CDR1 SGDLS and CDR2 YYNGEE. CDR3 protein: CASSVRGDYGYTF. The CDR3 DNA reads as TGTGCCAGCAGCGTCCGGGGAGACTATGGCTACACCTTC.

This chain joins TRBV5-1 and TRBJ2-5, with D perhaps matching TRBD2 (6 bases). V gave up 4 bases and J gave up 5 bases, with 15 bases separating them. CDR1 is SGHRS and CDR2 is YFSETQ in the germline V gene. The CDR3 is 14 amino acids. The CDR3 bases are TGCGCCAGCAGCCCCCCCGGGGCGGGGGAGACCCAGTACTTC. The encoded protein is CASSPPGAGETQYF.

The chain couples TRBV6-1 to TRBJ2-3; D not certain. V lost 6 bases and J lost 0, with 13 bases in between. CDR3 length: 15 residues. From germline, CDR1 is MNHNS and CDR2 SASEGT. The CDR3 bases are TGTGCCAGCAGCGGCCGAGGTTTAAGCACAGATACGCAGTATTTT. It translates to CASSGRGLSTDTQYF.

V and J are TRBV11-2 and TRBJ1-1; D is undetermined. Looked up from germline, CDR1 is SGHAT and CDR2 is FQNNGV. This CDR3 contains 13 residues. The germline V and J ends were trimmed by 2 bases and 6 bases, with 10 bases remaining between them. The CDR3: CASSLTPGAEAFF. The CDR3 DNA reads as TGTGCCAGCAGCTTAACCCCCGGGGCTGAAGCTTTCTTT. Looking up the rest from reference TRBV11-2 and TRBJ1-1 gives the full variable domain: EAGVAQSPRYKIIEKRQSVAFWCNPISGHATLYWYQQILGQGPKLLIQFQNNGVVDDSQLPKDRFSAERLKGVDSTLKIQPAKLEDSAVYLCASSLTPGAEAFFGQGTRLTVV.

The chain links TRBV7-2 to TRBJ1-4, with a tentative D call TRBD1 (6 bases). The CDR3 totals 15 residues. Trimming left V 1 base short and J 5 bases short, with 11 bases between. Germline CDR1 SGHTA, CDR2 FQGNSA. The CDR3, as DNA: TGTGCCAGCAGCTTAGGGGGGCTCCGGAATGAAAAACTGTTTTTT. Amino acid sequence: CASSLGGLRNEKLFF. Full variable domain (outside the CDR3, taken from reference TRBV7-2 and TRBJ1-4): GAGVSQSPSNKVTEKGKDVELRCDPISGHTALYWYRQSLGQGLEFLIYFQGNSAPDKSGLPSDRFSAERTGGSVSTLTIQRTQQEDSAVYLCASSLGGLRNEKLFFGSGTQLSVL.

The chain joins TRBV4-1 to TRBJ2-1, with 7 bases lining up with TRBD2. In germline, CDR1 is MGHRA, CDR2 YSYEKL. J lost 8 bases, V lost 4 bases, and 20 bases had no gene match. The CDR3 runs 18 residues. CDR3 in DNA: TGCGCCAGCAGCCCGAGGGGCCTGCGGGAGCGTCTGATTGATGAGCAGTTCTTC. Protein: CASSPRGLRERLIDEQFF.

The chain employs TRBV5-1 and TRBJ2-1; TRBD2 might be the D (5 bases). Looked up from germline, CDR1 is SGHRS and CDR2 is YFSETQ. This CDR3 has 15 amino acids. Trimming left V 0 bases short and J 8 bases short, with 15 bases between. Written as DNA, the CDR3 is TGCGCCAGCAGCTTGGGTGGACTCCCCGGCGATGAGCAGTTCTTC. Amino acids: CASSLGGLPGDEQFF.

Here the CDR3 reads CASSLFFSPGELFF. CDR3 sequence (DNA): TGCGCCAGCAGCCTGTTTTTCAGCCCCGGGGAGCTGTTTTTT. This chain uses TRBV5-1 with TRBJ2-2; D is ambiguous. Per the germline V gene, CDR1 is SGHRS and CDR2 is YFSETQ. The CDR3 spans 14 residues. Trimming removed 4 bases from V and 6 bases from J, with 13 bases in between.

The chain employs TRBV5-1 and TRBJ1-1; D is unclear. The V gene lost 4 bases and the J gene lost 3 bases, with 10 bases spanning the gap. This CDR3 contains 13 residues. Germline CDR1 and CDR2: SGHRS and YFSETQ. CDR3 sequence (DNA): TGCGCCAGCAGCGCGGTGAGGCACACTGAAGCTTTCTTT. Its translation: CASSAVRHTEAFF.

The J gene is TRBJ2-7, the V gene TRBV28, with 9 bases matching TRBD1. Germline V CDR1 and CDR2: MDHEN, SYDVKM. CDR3 length: 16 residues. Unmatched junction bases numbered 9, after V lost 4 bases and J lost 2 bases. The CDR3 is CASSSQGTGRAYEQYF. The DNA for the CDR3 is TGTGCCAGCAGTTCCCAGGGGACAGGGAGGGCCTACGAGCAGTACTTC.

The chain couples TRBV10-3 to TRBJ2-3; 10 nucleotides align to TRBD2. CDR3 length: 13 amino acids. The J segment lost 1 base and the V segment lost 10 bases, leaving 2 bases of the junction unmatched. CDR1 is ENHRY and CDR2 is SYGVKD in the germline V gene. DNA of the CDR3: TGTGCCACCGGGACTAGCGGCACAGATACGCAGTATTTT. It encodes CATGTSGTDTQYF.

The rearrangement uses TRBV28 and TRBJ1-2; the D is unclear. V shed 7 bases and J shed 0 bases, with 12 bases lying between them. Germline CDR1 MDHEN, CDR2 SYDVKM. CDR3 length: 14 residues. CDR3 in DNA: TGTGCCAGCACCCGGGGAGGGTCTAACTATGGCTACACCTTC. It encodes CASTRGGSNYGYTF.

This clone showed up just once. Written as DNA, the CDR3 is TGTGCCAGCAGCTGGCAGGGGGGGGATTCACCCCTCCACTTT. Translating gives CASSWQGGDSPLHF. The chain couples TRBV7-2 to TRBJ1-6, with 7 bases lining up with TRBD1. Losses at the gene ends were 4 bases for V and 8 bases for J; bases not matched to a gene: 5. The CDR3 spans 14 residues. Germline CDR1 SGHTA, CDR2 FQGNSA. The whole variable domain, remainder taken from reference TRBV7-2 and TRBJ1-6, is GAGVSQSPSNKVTEKGKDVELRCDPISGHTALYWYRQSLGQGLEFLIYFQGNSAPDKSGLPSDRFSAERTGGSVSTLTIQRTQQEDSAVYLCASSWQGGDSPLHFGNGTRLTVT.

The chain combines TRBV29-1 with TRBJ2-3, with D uncertain. Trimming removed 3 bases from V and 0 bases from J, with 4 bases in between. Per germline, CDR1 SQVTM and CDR2 ANQGSEA. The CDR3 contains 12 residues. The DNA for the CDR3 is TGCAGCGTTGACGCTAGCACAGATACGCAGTATTTT. Amino acid sequence: CSVDASTDTQYF.

The chain has TRBV7-6 and TRBJ2-2; D unresolved. Germline V lookup: CDR1 SGHVS, CDR2 FNYEAQ. Deletions cut 2 bases from V and 2 bases from J, with 12 bases between. The CDR3 is made up of 16 amino acids. The CDR3 nucleotides are TGTGCCAGCAGCTTAAGTAGGGCACTCAACACCGGGGAGCTGTTTTTT. Its translation: CASSLSRALNTGELFF.

The chain has TRBV6-5 and TRBJ1-6, with D perhaps matching TRBD1 (6 bases). Trimming removed 7 bases from V and 6 bases from J, with 13 bases in between. CDR1 and CDR2 from the germline V gene are MNHEY and SVGAGI. CDR3 length: 14 amino acids. The CDR3 DNA sequence: TGTGCCAGCAAACCCGGGACAAGTAATTCACCCCTCCACTTT. Amino acid sequence: CASKPGTSNSPLHF.

The V call is TRBV30, the J call TRBJ1-4; no firm D call. The germline V gene has CDR1 GTSNPN and CDR2 SVGIG (reference sequence). The CDR3 has 15 residues. V gave up 4 bases and J gave up 0 bases, with 12 bases separating them. CDR3 nucleotides: TGTGCCTGGACGGCCCCCGTTGCAACTAATGAAAAACTGTTTTTT. Translating it yields CAWTAPVATNEKLFF.

The rearrangement links TRBV6-5 to TRBJ2-3; D unclear. Trimming removed 3 bases at V and 2 bases at J, with 6 bases between. CDR1 MNHEY and CDR2 SVGAGI come from the germline V gene. The CDR3 consists of 13 residues. In DNA, the CDR3 is TGTGCCAGCAGTTATGACCCCACAGATACGCAGTATTTT. Translation: CASSYDPTDTQYF.

J is TRBJ1-2 and V is TRBV19, with D tentatively TRBD1 (5 bases). The CDR3 runs 13 residues. CDR1 LNHDA and CDR2 SQIVND come from the germline V gene (reference sequence). V was pared by 6 bases and J by 0 bases, with 8 bases between. The chain's CDR3 is CASSLTANYGYTF. For the CDR3, the DNA is TGTGCCAGTAGCCTGACAGCTAACTATGGCTACACCTTC. The full variable domain, in which reference TRBV19 and TRBJ1-2 provide the parts outside the CDR3, is DGGITQSPKYLFRKEGQNVTLSCEQNLNHDAMYWYRQDPGQGLRLIYYSQIVNDFQKGDIAEGYSVSREKKESFPLTVTSAQKNPTAFYLCASSLTANYGYTFGSGTRLTVV.